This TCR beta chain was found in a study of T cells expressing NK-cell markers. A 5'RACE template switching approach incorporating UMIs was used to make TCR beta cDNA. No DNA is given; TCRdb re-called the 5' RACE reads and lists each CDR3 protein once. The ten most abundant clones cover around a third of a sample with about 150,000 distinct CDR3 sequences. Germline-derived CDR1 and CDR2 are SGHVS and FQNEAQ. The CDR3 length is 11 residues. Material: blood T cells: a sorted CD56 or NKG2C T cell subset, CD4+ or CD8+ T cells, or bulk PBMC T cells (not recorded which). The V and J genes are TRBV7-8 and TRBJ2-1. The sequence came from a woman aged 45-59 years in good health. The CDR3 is CASSAGNEQFF. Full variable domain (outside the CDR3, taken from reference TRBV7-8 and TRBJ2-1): GAGVSQSPRYKVAKRGQDVALRCDPISGHVSLFWYQQALGQGPEFLTYFQNEAQLDKSGLPSDRFFAERPEGSVSTLKIQRTQQEDSAVYLCASSAGNEQFFGPGTRLTVL.